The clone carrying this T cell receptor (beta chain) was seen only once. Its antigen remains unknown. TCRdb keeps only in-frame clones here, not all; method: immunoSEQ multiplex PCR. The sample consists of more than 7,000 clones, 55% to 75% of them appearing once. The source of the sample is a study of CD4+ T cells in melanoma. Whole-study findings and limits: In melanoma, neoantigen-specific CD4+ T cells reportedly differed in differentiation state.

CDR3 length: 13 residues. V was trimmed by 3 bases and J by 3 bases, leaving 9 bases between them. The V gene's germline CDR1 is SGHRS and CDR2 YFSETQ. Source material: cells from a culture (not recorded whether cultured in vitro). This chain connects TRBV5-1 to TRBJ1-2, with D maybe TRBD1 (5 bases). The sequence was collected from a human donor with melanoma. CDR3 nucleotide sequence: TGCGCCAGCAGCTCGGGACGCGACTATGGCTACACCTTC. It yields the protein CASSSGRDYGYTF.